This TCR beta chain was sequenced in a study of shared clonotypes between healthy human individuals. This clone has only a few counts. Data came from immunoSEQ multiplex PCR; TCRdb stores just in-frame clones and leaves some out. The sample carries hundreds of thousands of clones, less than 85% recorded once. The receptor was isolated from a man between 25 and 39 years old in good health. The sample consisted of memory CD4+ T cells sorted from blood. Described subset: CD45RA-negative fraction.

CDR3 coding DNA: TGTGCCAGCAGTTACTCTCCCGGACAGGGGGCCGGTACGCAGTATTTT. This codes for CASSYSPGQGAGTQYF. V usage is TRBV6-5 and J usage is TRBJ2-3; 11 nucleotides agree with TRBD1. Per the germline V gene, CDR1 is MNHEY and CDR2 is SVGAGI. Germline trimming cut 0 bases from V and 8 bases from J; bases unmatched to any gene: 7. The CDR3 sequence is 16 residues long.